The sequence of this TCR beta chain was determined in a study of spatial heterogeneity in lung cancer. Study in general: Around 68 TRACERx patients with early, untreated non-small cell lung cancer donated samples. Taken at a median of approximately two years after resection, follow-up PBMC samples underwent sequencing when available.

Regarding the study as a whole: The study found ubiquitous expanded tumor TCRs in blood more at resection than follow-up.

Time point given: blood at routine non-recurrence follow-up after resection. No cells were sorted before sequencing. The whole RNA sequenced was extracted from tumor, nontumor lung or frozen PBMC. Each molecule of TCR cDNA was tagged with one unique molecular identifier. One entry per CDR3 protein, called by TCRdb with MiXCR from the 5' RACE reads. The sample shows around 120,000 distinct CDR3 sequences, 9% to 15% of them seen only once. This clonotype was seen at least ten times. The target antigen is unknown. In germline, CDR1 is DFQATT, CDR2 SNEGSKA (reference sequence). There are 10 residues in the CDR3. Trimming removed 2 bases from V and 5 bases from J, with 2 bases in between.

Sequenced here: PBMCs, sampled at follow-up. The sequence was obtained from a male donor with early-stage non-small cell lung cancer. This rearrangement joins TRBV20-1 to TRBJ2-3; D not certain. This chain's CDR3 is CSARKDTQYF. The CDR3 bases are TGCAGTGCTAGAAAAGATACGCAGTATTTT.